This paragraph covers one TCR beta chain sequence. The antigen is unknown. Both CD4+ and CD8+ T cells were separated by sorting PBMCs. The entry originates in a study of CD8+ T cells in alopecia areata. Regarding the study as a whole: Normal scalp showed lower clonality than lesional scalp, especially alopecia totalis/universalis.

Reverse transcribed after extraction, RNA yielded cDNA as the sequencing template. TCRdb keeps only in-frame clones here, not all; method: immunoSEQ multiplex PCR. The data contain about 150,000 clones, more than 55% of them singletons. Trimming took 5 bases from V and 4 from J, leaving 5 bases between them. Germline V gene sequence: CDR1 MGHDK, CDR2 SYGVNS. The CDR3 sequence is 11 residues long. This chain connects TRBV25-1 to TRBJ2-5; D is ambiguous. Sequencing input: CD8+ T cells sorted from blood. The clonotype was recovered from a human donor in good health. DNA for the CDR3: TGTGCCAGCAGTAGTATAGAGACCCAGTACTTC. This gives the protein CASSSIETQYF.